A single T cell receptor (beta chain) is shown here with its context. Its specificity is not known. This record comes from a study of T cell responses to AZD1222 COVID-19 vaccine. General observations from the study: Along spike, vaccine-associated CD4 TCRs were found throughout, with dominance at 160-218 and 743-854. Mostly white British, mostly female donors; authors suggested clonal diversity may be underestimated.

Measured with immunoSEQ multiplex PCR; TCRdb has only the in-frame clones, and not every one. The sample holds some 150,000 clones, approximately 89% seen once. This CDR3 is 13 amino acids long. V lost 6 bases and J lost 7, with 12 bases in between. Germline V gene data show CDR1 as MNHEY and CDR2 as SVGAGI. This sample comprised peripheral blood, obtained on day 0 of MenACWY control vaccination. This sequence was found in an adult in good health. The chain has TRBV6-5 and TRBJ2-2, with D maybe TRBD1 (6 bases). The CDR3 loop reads CASSNTGFGELFF. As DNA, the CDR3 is TGTGCCAGCAGCAATACAGGGTTCGGGGAGCTGTTTTTT.